This T cell receptor (beta chain) was found in a study of blood T cells in healthy people across ages (dated by TCRdb to the mid-2010s). Background on the whole study: In model experiments, template switching captured about one uniquely barcoded TCR beta cDNA molecule for every two T cells. The donors were divided into four age groups: young (average about 15 years), middle-aged (roughly 42), aged (about 56) and long-lived (82). Age-related changes in TCR beta repertoire diversity were measured in the study by deep sequencing normalized with unique cDNA molecular identifiers. Donors of different ages were randomly distributed across sequencing lanes to avoid experimental bias. Using the same blood draw, the study looked at two additional independent replicas of 1 million unique cDNA reads for two donors, one aged 18 to 30 and the other aged 80 or older.

To prepare the library, 5' RACE was applied. TCRdb shows the sequencer as Illumina HiSeq 2500. The second PCR ran for about 6 to 12 cycles and used a J-beta primer mix along with a sample-barcoded 5' primer. Each TCR beta cDNA molecule received a unique molecular identifier from a template-switch 5' adaptor carrying 12 random nucleotides. At least 3 million CDR3-containing paired-end reads were obtained from each sample. First-strand cDNA was synthesized from all RNA with the Mint cDNA synthesis kit, primed by a TRBC-specific oligonucleotide. After uracil-DNA glycosylase treatment, a first 18-cycle PCR used universal primers M1SS and BC2_uni_R on all cDNA. The study's processing was this. For normalization, 1 million high-quality reads were randomly selected from each sample, with every read carrying a distinct molecular identifier. Instead of being binned into consensus sequences, reads that shared molecular identifiers were thrown out. CDR3 identification, clonotype clustering and error correction used MiTCR with a Q25 quality threshold and the strictest error-elimination algorithm. A nonparametric unseen species model with Euler transformation was used to estimate a lower bound on total TCR beta diversity. TCRdb itself trimmed the public reads at Q25 with fastp, ran MiXCR and retained productive beta chains. Identical CDR3 protein sequences are pooled into one entry, listed with their most common genes and DNA. The V and J calls come from TCRdb's annotation, not from the publication. The sample profile shows hundreds of thousands of distinct CDR3 sequences; roughly 48% of them were found once. The ten largest clones take up 20% to 25% of the sample.

Broad study findings and their caveats: Observed TCR beta diversity per million T cells fell roughly linearly with age, and a significant reduction was already apparent by age roughly 40. Compared with the aged group, more naive CD4+ T cells, fewer expanded clones and increased TCR diversity were shown by the long-lived group, suggesting age selection. Since profiling was done on bulk unsorted PBMCs, naive and antigen-experienced compartments could not be conclusively compared. The CMV infection status of donors was not known, potentially confounding age-related changes in expanded clonotypes. There was a strong correlation between observed TCR beta diversity and the percentage of naive T cells measured by flow cytometry. Estimates of total diversity from one million sequenced T cells were regarded as lower bounds and underestimates.

A word on this clonotype: Its antigen is unknown. Qualities for individual bases were not recorded, and no much larger clone is one base off.

CDR1 and CDR2 are drawn from the germline V gene: MNHEY, SVGEGT. Including cysteine and phenylalanine, the CDR3 has 17 amino acids. Only the CDR3 portion is preserved as DNA: 51 bases, with reading frame beginning at the first base. V is pruned by 5 bases and J by 7 bases, leaving 15 bases of the junction without a gene match. Systemically healthy Caucasian individuals from Russia, roughly 40 in total and aged about 6 to 90 years, were included as donors. Ten milliliters of peripheral blood were drawn from each donor into EDTA-treated Vacutainer tubes. Ficoll-Paque density-gradient centrifugation was used to isolate PBMCs, with at least 6.5 million per sample. Total RNA was extracted from PBMCs with Trizol reagent, with at least 6 micrograms obtained per sample. For every donor, flow cytometry on a PBMC aliquot measured the percentage of naive CD45RAhigh/CD27high T cells.

This sequence originates from a man older than 75 in good health. The chain uses TRBV6-2 or TRBV6-3 and TRBJ2-7, and TRBD2 aligns with 12 junction nucleotides. The source material was blood. Here the CDR3 is given as CASSPRTSGTSYNEQYF. The nucleotides read TGTGCCAGCAGTCCCAGGACTAGCGGGACATCCTACAATGAGCAGTACTTC.